The source of this TCR beta chain is a study of cytomegalovirus exposure and HLA in healthy donors. PCR used 60 Vbeta primers and 13 Jbeta primers. Clones were sequenced by immunoSEQ multiplex PCR, and TCRdb holds only the in-frame ones, with some missing. The sample gives approximately 190,000 clones, roughly 80% of which show up once; 6.3% is in the top ten. Germline V gene lookup returns CDR1 KGHSH and CDR2 LQKENI. This CDR3 region has 13 residues. The germline V and J ends were trimmed by 3 bases and 0 bases, with 4 bases remaining between them. The chain has TRBV18 and TRBJ2-3, with D unclear. This TCR came from a man in his forties or fifties in good health and CMV-seropositive. Sequencing input: PBMCs. The CDR3 DNA reads as TGTGCCAGCTCACCCACTAGCACAGATACGCAGTATTTT. Encoded protein: CASSPTSTDTQYF.